The rows below give T cell receptor beta chains drawn from one sample of a study of lymphopenia after photon versus proton radiotherapy. Clones were read by immunoSEQ multiplex PCR, and TCRdb kept only the in-frame ones, dropping some. There are approximately 35,000 clones in the sample; 90% occur only once, and approximately 6.6% lies in the top ten. The sequencing here drew on peripheral blood, taken from a patient treated with photon-based radiotherapy. Receptor source: a woman aged 45-60 years with pancreatic cancer. The CDR3 runs from the conserved cysteine through the conserved F or W. A D gene is named only where the DNA matches it firmly. The size of a clone is reported for some rows only, either as once, few or many, or as a class for expanded clones.

CDR3nt	CDR3aa	j_gene	v_gene	abundance	d_gene
TGTGCCAGCTCTGACAGTTACAATCAGCCCCAGCATTTT	CASSDSYNQPQHF	TRBJ1-5	TRBV18	few	.
TGTGCCAGTAGAAACCAGGGCAGGAAATACACTGAAGCTTTCTTT	CASRNQGRKYTEAFF	TRBJ1-1	TRBV19	.	.
TGTGCCAGCAGCGTAGGCGTTCGGGGACCCCAGGTTTACAATGAGCAGTTCTTC	CASSVGVRGPQVYNEQFF	TRBJ2-1	TRBV9	.	.
TGTGCCAGCAGTTTACCCCGCCTTTTGTCGGGGAGGGAAATTTATCAGCAGTTCTTC	CASSLPRLLSGREIYQQFF	TRBJ2-1	TRBV28	.	TRBD2
TGCGCCAGCAGCTACGGGAGGAAGTTAGCAACAGATACGCAGTATTTT	CASSYGRKLATDTQYF	TRBJ2-3	TRBV5-1	.	TRBD2
TGTGCCAGCAGTTTAAGTAGCAATCAGCCCCAGCATTTT	CASSLSSNQPQHF	TRBJ1-5	TRBV28	.	.
TGTGCCAGCAGCTTAAACGGGGGGAATGAGCAGTTCTTC	CASSLNGGNEQFF	TRBJ2-1	TRBV9	.	TRBD2
TGTGCCAGCTCCCCTGGACATTCTGGGGCCAACGTCCTGACTTTC	CASSPGHSGANVLTF	TRBJ2-6	TRBV18	.	.
TGTGCCAGCAGCGGCGGGACCACAGGGCATGAGCAGTTCTTC	CASSGGTTGHEQFF	TRBJ2-1	TRBV9	.	.
TGTGCCAGCAGCCAAGTAGGCTTGGGAGGAAACACCATATATTTT	CASSQVGLGGNTIYF	TRBJ1-3	TRBV14	few	.
TGTGCCAGCTCACCATTGGGACTAGCGGGTTTCACAGATACGCAGTATTTT	CASSPLGLAGFTDTQYF	TRBJ2-3	TRBV18	.	TRBD2
TGTGCCACCAGCAGTGTAAGACAGGGGCAGAACTATGGCTACACCTTC	CATSSVRQGQNYGYTF	TRBJ1-2	TRBV15	.	TRBD1
TGTGCCAGCAGTGAATGGGGGAGGAATGGCTACACCTTC	CASSEWGRNGYTF	TRBJ1-2	TRBV25-1	once	.
TGTGCCAGCTCACCCGGATATTCCTATGGTGAGCAGTTCTTC	CASSPGYSYGEQFF	TRBJ2-1	TRBV18	.	.
TGTGCCAGCAGCTTAAGGTCGTACGGGGAGGGCTACGAGCAGTACTTC	CASSLRSYGEGYEQYF	TRBJ2-7	TRBV7-2	once	TRBD2
TGTGCCAGCAGTACAGCGCGTGGCTACACCTTC	CASSTARGYTF	TRBJ1-2	TRBV28	.	.
TGCGCCAGCAGCTACGACAGGGTTCTCCACGAGCAGTACTTC	CASSYDRVLHEQYF	TRBJ2-7	TRBV10-1	.	TRBD1
TGTGCCAGTAGTTTCCGGGACAGGGTGGATTCGAATGGCTACACCTTC	CASSFRDRVDSNGYTF	TRBJ1-2	TRBV19	.	TRBD1
TGTGCCAGTAGTACCCGGACAGGGAGGGAAGAGACCCAGTACTTC	CASSTRTGREETQYF	TRBJ2-5	TRBV19	.	.
TGCAGCGTTGGGAGCGCTGTTGGAGAGACCCAGTACTTC	CSVGSAVGETQYF	TRBJ2-5	TRBV29-1	.	.
TGTGCCAGCAGTGCGGACAGGGGGGTAGCCAATGAGCAGTTCTTC	CASSADRGVANEQFF	TRBJ2-1	TRBV2	.	TRBD1
TGTGCCAGCAGTTCGGCGGTGGGGTACGAGCAGTACTTC	CASSSAVGYEQYF	TRBJ2-7	TRBV28	few	.
TGTGCCAGCAGCTTGAATAGACTGACTAACTATGGCTACACCTTC	CASSLNRLTNYGYTF	TRBJ1-2	TRBV7-3	.	.
TGCGCCAGCATGGCACAGCCTACTTACTATGGCTACACCTTC	CASMAQPTYYGYTF	TRBJ1-2	TRBV10-2	.	.
TGTGCCAGCAGCCCCTCCAAGGGACTAGCGGAAGGATACGAGCAGTACTTC	CASSPSKGLAEGYEQYF	TRBJ2-7	TRBV7-8	.	TRBD2
TGTGCCAGTAGTATAGTCGGGCAACTAGCGGGAGTGGGCCAAGAGACCCAGTACTTC	CASSIVGQLAGVGQETQYF	TRBJ2-5	TRBV19	.	TRBD2
TGTGCCAGCAGTAAGGACAGGGGGCTCGAGACCCAGTACTTC	CASSKDRGLETQYF	TRBJ2-5	TRBV2	.	TRBD1
TGTGCCAGCAGCCCAAGCGGCCCTAGCACAGATACGCAGTATTTT	CASSPSGPSTDTQYF	TRBJ2-3	TRBV7-2	.	.
TGTGCCACCCGACAGGTTTCGGACTATGGCTACACCTTC	CATRQVSDYGYTF	TRBJ1-2	TRBV10-3	.	.
TGTGCCAGCAGCTTAGCTTTGGGGGCAGGGAATGAGCAGTTCTTC	CASSLALGAGNEQFF	TRBJ2-1	TRBV7-2	once	.
TGTGCCAGCAGAGGACTATTAGGGCACGAGCAGTACTTC	CASRGLLGHEQYF	TRBJ2-7	TRBV27	.	.
TGTGCCAGCAGTCCCCAACTAGCGGGAGGGCCTGGTGAGCAGTTCTTC	CASSPQLAGGPGEQFF	TRBJ2-1	TRBV27	.	TRBD2
TGTGCCAGCAGCAAGACTAGGGATCCATACAATGAGCAGTTCTTC	CASSKTRDPYNEQFF	TRBJ2-1	TRBV7-7	.	.
TGTGCCACCGGAGGATCTGGGGCCAACGTCCTGACTTTC	CATGGSGANVLTF	TRBJ2-6	TRBV15	.	.
TGTGCCAGCAGTTTCGGGGTAGCGGGATCCTACGAGCAGTACTTC	CASSFGVAGSYEQYF	TRBJ2-7	TRBV27	.	TRBD2
TGTGCCAGCAGCTTAGCAGTGGACCCACCCGGGAGCAATCAGCCCCAGCATTTT	CASSLAVDPPGSNQPQHF	TRBJ1-5	TRBV7-8	.	.
TGTGCCAGCAGTGAAAGGGGGACTAGCGGGAGTATGAGCTACAATGAGCAGTTCTTC	CASSERGTSGSMSYNEQFF	TRBJ2-1	TRBV6-1	.	TRBD2
TGTGCCAGCAGCGCCAGGGAATATGGCTACACCTTC	CASSAREYGYTF	TRBJ1-2	TRBV7-9	few	.
TGTGCCAGCAGTACCAACCGGGTCCAAAAGGGAGGCTACACCTTC	CASSTNRVQKGGYTF	TRBJ1-2	TRBV27	.	.
TGTGCCAGCAGCGCCCCGGGACTAGCGGGAGGGAGAGGGGCCACAGATACGCAGTATTTT	CASSAPGLAGGRGATDTQYF	TRBJ2-3	TRBV9	once	TRBD2
TGTGCCAGTAGCCCCCCCCCGAACACTGAAGCTTTCTTT	CASSPPPNTEAFF	TRBJ1-1	TRBV19	.	.
TGTGCCAGCAGGAACAGGGAGTGGGACACCGGGGAGCTGTTTTTT	CASRNREWDTGELFF	TRBJ2-2	TRBV27	.	.
TGTGCCAGCAGCCAAGAGGGGAGCTCCTATAATTCACCCCTCCACTTT	CASSQEGSSYNSPLHF	TRBJ1-6	TRBV7-9	.	.
TGTGCCAGCAGCTTTTATTACAGGGATGCAGATACGCAGTATTTT	CASSFYYRDADTQYF	TRBJ2-3	TRBV11-2	.	.
TGCGCCAGCAGCCGATCCGGGACAACCGATGGCTACACCTTC	CASSRSGTTDGYTF	TRBJ1-2	TRBV4-1	.	.
TGCAGCGTTGGGGGGGCTAGCGGGAGTTCGGGGACAGATACGCAGTATTTT	CSVGGASGSSGTDTQYF	TRBJ2-3	TRBV29-1	once	TRBD2